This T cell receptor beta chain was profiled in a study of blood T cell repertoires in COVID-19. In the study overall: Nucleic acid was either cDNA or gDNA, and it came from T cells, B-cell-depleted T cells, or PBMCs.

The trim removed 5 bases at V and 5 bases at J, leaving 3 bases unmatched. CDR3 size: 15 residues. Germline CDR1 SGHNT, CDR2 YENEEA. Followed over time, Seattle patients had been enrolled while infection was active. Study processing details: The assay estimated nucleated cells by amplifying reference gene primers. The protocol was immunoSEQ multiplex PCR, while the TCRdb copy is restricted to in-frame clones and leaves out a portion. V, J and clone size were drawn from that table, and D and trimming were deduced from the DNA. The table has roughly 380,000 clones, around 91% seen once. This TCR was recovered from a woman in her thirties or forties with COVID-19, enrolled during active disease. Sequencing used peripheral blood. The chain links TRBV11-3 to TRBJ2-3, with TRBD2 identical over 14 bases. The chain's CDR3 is CASSPGTSGRDTQYF. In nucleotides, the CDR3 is TGTGCCAGCAGCCCGGGGACTAGCGGGAGAGATACGCAGTATTTT.